This T cell receptor beta chain emerged from a study of blood T cells in healthy people across ages. General study points: Comparison with aged donors showed that long-lived donors had more naive CD4+ cells and higher diversity. Correlation between TCR beta diversity and naive T cell percentage was strong.

From germline, CDR1 is SQVTM and CDR2 ANQGSEA. Trimming took 4 bases from V and 8 from J, leaving 15 bases between them. This CDR3 is built from 13 residues. Caucasian, healthy and from Russia, the donors were aged between about 6 and 90. This clonotype was picked up a small number of times. Its specificity is not known. Alongside a J-beta primer mix, a sample-barcoded 5' primer served in a second PCR lasting about 6 to 11 cycles. In TCRdb, the 5' RACE reads were re-called with MiXCR into one record per CDR3 protein. Here the sample spans roughly 800,000 distinct CDR3 sequences, roughly 24% being singletons. This same sample was also part of a study on T cells of mothers and their children. This second report adds: Whether related or unrelated, pairs show similar shaping of TCR recombination output by thymic selection.

Input material: blood. This clonotype originated in a boy under 18 in good health. This sequence joins TRBV29-1 and TRBJ2-1, with D maybe TRBD2 (5 bases). The chain's CDR3 is CSVGPVLVDEQFF. The CDR3 DNA sequence: TGCAGCGTTGGACCTGTACTAGTCGATGAGCAGTTCTTC.